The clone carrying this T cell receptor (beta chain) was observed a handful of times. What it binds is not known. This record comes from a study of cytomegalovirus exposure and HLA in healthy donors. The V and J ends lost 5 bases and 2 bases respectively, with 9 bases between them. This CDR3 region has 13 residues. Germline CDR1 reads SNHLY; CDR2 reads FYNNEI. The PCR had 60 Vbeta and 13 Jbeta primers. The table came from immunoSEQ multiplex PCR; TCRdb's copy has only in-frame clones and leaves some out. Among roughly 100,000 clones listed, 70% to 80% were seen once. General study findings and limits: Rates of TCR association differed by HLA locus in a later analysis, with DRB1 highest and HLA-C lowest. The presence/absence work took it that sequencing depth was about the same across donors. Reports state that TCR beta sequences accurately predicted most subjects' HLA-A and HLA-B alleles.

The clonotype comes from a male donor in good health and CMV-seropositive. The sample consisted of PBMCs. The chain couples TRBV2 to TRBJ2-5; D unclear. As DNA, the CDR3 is TGTGCCAGCAGTCAGAGACAACAAGAGACCCAGTACTTC. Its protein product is CASSQRQQETQYF.